The clone carrying this T cell receptor beta chain has a single count. The length of the CDR3 is 14 residues. Germline V gene sequence: CDR1 MDHEN, CDR2 SYDVKM. V lost 3 bases to trimming and J lost 5 bases; unmatched junction nucleotides: 4. Methods used by the authors: How many nucleated cells were present was estimated from reference gene primer amplification. The repertoire was sequenced with immunoSEQ multiplex PCR; TCRdb's copy has only in-frame clones and lacks some. V, J and clone size derive from that table, while D and trimming were established from the DNA sequence. The sample has roughly 60,000 clones, 75% to 90% seen once. This entry belongs to a study of blood T cell repertoires in COVID-19. Study-wide context: Researchers got acute and convalescent COVID-19 samples from the United States, Italy and Spain.

Material: peripheral blood. This TCR was recovered from a man aged 25-45 years with COVID-19, enrolled during active disease. The gene calls are TRBV28 and TRBJ2-7; 10 positions agree with TRBD1. In nucleotides, the CDR3 is TGTGCCAGCAGTTTTTGGACAGGGGGACACGAGCAGTACTTC. Its protein is CASSFWTGGHEQYF.